Below are 21 T cell receptor beta chains sequenced from a single sample in a study of read filtering for tumor transcriptome and immune sequencing. From 300 to 450 ng of RNA, a library with molecular barcoded alpha/delta and beta/gamma adaptors was made. TCRdb independently ran MiXCR on the reads; one entry per CDR3 protein. The table lists tens of thousands of distinct CDR3 sequences, around an eighth of them singletons. Specimen: a population of CD138-negative cells sorted from bone marrow. All receptors come from a donor at least 40 years old with multiple myeloma.

This clonotype was observed many times. The CDR3 coding sequence is TGTGCCAGTAGTATTTCGGAAAACAATGAGCAGTTCTTC. This encodes CASSISENNEQFF. V usage is TRBV19 and J usage is TRBJ2-1, with D hard to call. This CDR3 spans 13 amino acids. CDR1 and CDR2 (germline): LNHDA, SQIVND (reference sequence). The germline V and J ends were trimmed by 3 bases and 5 bases, with 8 bases remaining between them. The variable domain in full, with the rest retrieved from reference TRBV19 and TRBJ2-1, is DGGITQSPKYLFRKEGQNVTLSCEQNLNHDAMYWYRQDPGQGLRLIYYSQIVNDFQKGDIAEGYSVSREKKESFPLTVTSAQKNPTAFYLCASSISENNEQFFGPGTRLTVL.

In its sample, this clonotype was seen a few times. V gene TRBV11-1 combines with J gene TRBJ1-1; 9 positions agree with TRBD1. This CDR3 is built from 13 residues. The germline V gene has CDR1 SGHAT and CDR2 FQDESV (reference sequence). The V gene end was trimmed by 6 bases and the J gene end by 5 bases; junction bases not matched to a gene: 4. CDR3 in amino acids: CASRQTGGTEAFF. For the CDR3, the DNA is TGTGCCAGCAGGCAGACAGGGGGGACTGAAGCTTTCTTT.

This chain uses TRBV25-1 with TRBJ1-2; D possibly corresponds to TRBD1 (5 bases). Germline V gene sequence: CDR1 MGHDK, CDR2 SYGVNS. The CDR3 spans 14 residues. The V end was cut by 9 bases, the J end by 6 bases, with 20 bases between. CDR3 amino acids: CASETDEQIDGYTF. The CDR3, as DNA: TGTGCCAGTGAGACAGACGAACAAATTGATGGCTACACCTTC.

This clonotype showed up just a few times. The chain links TRBV25-1 to TRBJ1-3; no clear D gene. Trimming shortened V by 6 bases and J by 0 bases, and 12 bases separated the two germline ends. The CDR3 has 15 residues. Looked up from germline, CDR1 is MGHDK and CDR2 is SYGVNS. The CDR3 sequence is CASSSPDVSGNTIYF. The CDR3 DNA reads TGTGCCAGCAGCTCGCCCGACGTCTCTGGAAACACCATATATTTT.

This clonotype was picked up one time. The gene calls are TRBV5-6 and TRBJ1-5, with TRBD1 matching 8 bases. V gave up 4 bases and J gave up 7 bases; unmatched junction bases: 4. This CDR3 region has 13 residues. Germline CDR1 reads SGHDT; CDR2 reads YYEEEE. This chain's CDR3 is CASSLNRGQPQHF. DNA for the CDR3: TGTGCCAGCAGCCTCAACAGGGGGCAGCCCCAGCATTTT.

This clonotype was counted ten times or more. The V call is TRBV4-1, the J call TRBJ2-3; the D gene is possibly TRBD1 (6 bases). Germline-derived CDR1 and CDR2 are MGHRA and YSYEKL. Trimming removed 2 bases from V and 2 bases from J, with 8 bases in between. This CDR3 has 14 amino acids. The DNA of the CDR3 is TGCGCCAGCAGCCAACAGGGGAACACAGATACGCAGTATTTT. It translates to CASSQQGNTDTQYF.

This clonotype appeared a few times. The CDR3 here is CASSLIGGRNEQYF. Here the CDR3 DNA reads TGTGCCAGCAGCTTAATAGGGGGCCGGAACGAGCAGTACTTC. The V call is TRBV11-2, the J call TRBJ2-7; 7 bases agree with TRBD1. Germline lookup yields CDR1 SGHAT and CDR2 FQNNGV. The ends lost 2 bases at V and 5 bases at J; junction bases unmatched: 6. This CDR3 has 14 residues.

This clonotype occurred many times. This chain uses TRBV20-1 with TRBJ2-3, with D possibly being TRBD2 (7 bases). Germline loops: CDR1 DFQATT, CDR2 SNEGSKA (reference sequence). CDR3 length equals 12 residues. Trimming pared 7 bases from V and 3 bases from J, leaving 11 bases between. The CDR3 DNA reads as TGCAGTGGGGGGGGGCCGACAGATACGCAGTATTTT. It encodes CSGGGPTDTQYF.

This clonotype was recorded many times. V usage is TRBV6-5 and J usage is TRBJ1-5; tentative D call: TRBD1 (6 bases). The germline gives CDR1 MNHEY, CDR2 SVGAGI. The CDR3 spans 14 residues. V lost 8 bases and J lost 3, with 14 bases in between. CDR3 sequence: CASSIGGNNQPQHF. Written as DNA, the CDR3 is TGTGCCAGCTCGATTGGGGGCAACAATCAGCCCCAGCATTTT.

This clonotype came up many times. The chain couples TRBV23-1 to TRBJ2-1; D perhaps matches TRBD2 (7 bases). TRBV23-1 is an ORF, and what it does is uncertain. This CDR3 is 13 amino acids long. Deletions cut 2 bases from V and 8 bases from J, with 10 bases between. CDR3 nucleotides: TGCGCCAGCAGTCAAAGGCGGGGGCATGAGCAGTTCTTC. Translating gives CASSQRRGHEQFF.

This clonotype is medium-sized by share. This chain connects TRBV6-5 to TRBJ1-1, with D maybe TRBD1 (5 bases). The CDR3 has 13 residues. V lost 4 bases and J 0 bases, leaving 6 bases between the germline ends. Germline CDR1 is MNHEY and CDR2 is SVGAGI. The DNA for the CDR3 is TGTGCCAGCAGTTTGACAGTGAACACTGAAGCTTTCTTT. As protein: CASSLTVNTEAFF.

This clonotype was seen many times. The chain recombines TRBV29-1 with TRBJ2-5; 12 bases are a match to TRBD1. In germline, CDR1 is SQVTM, CDR2 ANQGSEA. This CDR3 has 15 amino acids. Trimming took 5 bases from V and 5 from J; bases not matched to a gene: 9. CDR3 coding DNA: TGCAGCGTTAATCCTTCCGGGACAGGGGGCGAGACCCAGTACTTC. Its translation: CSVNPSGTGGETQYF.

This clonotype has ten or more counts. The chain couples TRBV12-3 or TRBV12-4 to TRBJ2-5; 12 bases fit TRBD2. V was clipped by 6 bases and J by 1 base; unmatched bases: 3. The CDR3 runs to 15 residues. CDR3 bases: TGTGCCAGCAGAGGACTAGCGGGGAGCCAAGAGACCCAGTACTTC. As protein: CASRGLAGSQETQYF.

As concerns this clonotype: Just one base apart from a much larger clone, this may be a read error. J is TRBJ1-6 and V is TRBV2; tentatively, D is TRBD1 (5 bases). Germline V lookup: CDR1 SNHLY, CDR2 FYNNEI. Deletions cut 1 base from V and 9 bases from J, with 22 bases between. CDR3 size: 18 residues. CDR3 nucleotides: TGTGCCAGCAGTGAAGTCTGGTTGGGGGGAGCCGATGGTTCACCCCTCCACTTT. Translation gives CASSEVWLGGADGSPLHF.

There are many counts of this clonotype. The chain carries TRBV3-1 and TRBJ2-3, with D possibly matching TRBD2 (9 bases). The CDR3 has 18 amino acids. The germline V and J ends were trimmed by 4 bases and 2 bases, with 22 bases remaining between them. Germline V lookup: CDR1 LGHDT, CDR2 YNNKEL (reference sequence). The DNA for the CDR3 is TGTGCCAGCAGCCGCGCCGGGACAGGCGGGGGGGTCACAGATACGCAGTATTTT. Translated: CASSRAGTGGGVTDTQYF.

This clonotype was observed a handful of times. The junction and the germline gene differ at one end; a read error may be behind it. The gene calls are TRBV7-8 and TRBJ1-1; 8 bases are a match to TRBD1. In germline, CDR1 is SGHVS, CDR2 FQNEAQ. The CDR3 spans 16 residues. CDR3 residues: CASINTRQGTNTEAFF. CDR3 nucleotides: TGCGCCAGCATTAATACGAGACAGGGGACGAACACTGAAGCTTTCTTT.

Notes on this clonotype: A junction boundary mismatches the germline segment, possibly from a read error. As DNA, the CDR3 is TGTGCCAGCAGTCCGGGACAGATGGACACTGAGGCTTTCTTT. Protein: CASSPGQMDTEAFF. The gene calls are TRBV12-3 or TRBV12-4 and TRBJ1-1; 7 bases fit TRBD1. The CDR3 extends over 14 amino acids.

This clonotype was recorded at least ten times. The chain joins TRBV5-1 to TRBJ2-7, with D hard to call. Germline CDR1 SGHRS, CDR2 YFSETQ. The CDR3 has 12 amino acids. Trimming shortened V by 0 bases and J by 7 bases, and 8 bases separated the two germline ends. This CDR3 is CASSLDRREQYF. The DNA of the CDR3 is TGCGCCAGCAGCTTGGACCGTCGGGAGCAGTACTTC.

This clonotype was seen only once. A much larger clone is a single base away; this may be a read error. The chain combines TRBV15 with TRBJ2-3; no clear D. The CDR3 has 14 amino acids. Germline loops: CDR1 LNHNV, CDR2 YYDKDF (reference sequence). The germline V and J ends were trimmed by 5 bases and 6 bases, with 15 bases remaining between them. For the CDR3, the DNA is TGTGCCACCAGCGCTAGGATATATTCGGATACGCAGTATTTT. It translates to CATSARIYSDTQYF.

Ten or more counts support this clonotype. V usage is TRBV4-1 and J usage is TRBJ2-2; 8 nucleotides line up with TRBD1. J gave up 5 bases and V 4 bases, and 15 bases lay outside the gene matches. CDR1 is MGHRA and CDR2 is YSYEKL in the germline V gene. The CDR3 is 18 residues long. The CDR3 loop reads CASSPGQGEGLGTGELFF. The DNA of the CDR3 is TGCGCCAGCAGCCCCGGACAGGGCGAAGGGCTGGGAACCGGGGAGCTGTTTTTT.

This clonotype has only a few counts. The rearrangement joins TRBV20-1 to TRBJ1-1; 8 positions agree with TRBD1. This CDR3 has 13 amino acids. Trimming cost V 5 bases and J 5 bases; bases outside gene matches: 7. The germline V gene has CDR1 DFQATT and CDR2 SNEGSKA (reference sequence). CDR3 amino acids: CSAGTDRETEAFF. The CDR3 DNA reads as TGCAGTGCTGGAACGGACAGGGAAACTGAAGCTTTCTTT.